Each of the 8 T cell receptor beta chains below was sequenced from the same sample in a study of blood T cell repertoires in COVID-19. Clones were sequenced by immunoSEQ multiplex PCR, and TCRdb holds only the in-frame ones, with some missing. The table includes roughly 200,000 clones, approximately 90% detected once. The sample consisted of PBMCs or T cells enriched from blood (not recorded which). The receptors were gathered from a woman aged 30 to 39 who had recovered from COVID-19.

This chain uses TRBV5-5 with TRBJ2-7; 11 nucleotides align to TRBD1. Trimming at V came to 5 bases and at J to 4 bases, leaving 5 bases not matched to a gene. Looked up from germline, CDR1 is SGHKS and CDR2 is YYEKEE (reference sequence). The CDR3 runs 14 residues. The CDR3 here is CASRPGQGEYEQYF. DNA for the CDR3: TGTGCCAGCAGGCCGGGACAGGGGGAGTACGAGCAGTACTTC.

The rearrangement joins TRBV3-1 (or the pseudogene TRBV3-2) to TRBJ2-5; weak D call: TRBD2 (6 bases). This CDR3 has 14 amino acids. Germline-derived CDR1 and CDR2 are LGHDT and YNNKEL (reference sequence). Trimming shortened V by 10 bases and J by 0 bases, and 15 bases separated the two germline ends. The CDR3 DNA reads TGTGCCACCGGGCTTGGGGGGAACCAAGAGACCCAGTACTTC. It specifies CATGLGGNQETQYF.

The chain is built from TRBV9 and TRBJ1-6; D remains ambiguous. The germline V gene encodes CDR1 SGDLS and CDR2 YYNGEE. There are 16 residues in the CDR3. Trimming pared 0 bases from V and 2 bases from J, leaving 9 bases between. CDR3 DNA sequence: TGTGCCAGCAGCGTAGATGGAGGGACCTATAATTCACCCCTCCACTTT. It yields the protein CASSVDGGTYNSPLHF.

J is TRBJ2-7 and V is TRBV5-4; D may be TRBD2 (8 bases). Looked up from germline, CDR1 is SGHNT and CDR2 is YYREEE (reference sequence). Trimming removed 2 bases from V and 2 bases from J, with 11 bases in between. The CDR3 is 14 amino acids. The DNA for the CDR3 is TGTGCCAGCAGCTTTAGCGGGACAGCCTACGAGCAGTACTTC. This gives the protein CASSFSGTAYEQYF.

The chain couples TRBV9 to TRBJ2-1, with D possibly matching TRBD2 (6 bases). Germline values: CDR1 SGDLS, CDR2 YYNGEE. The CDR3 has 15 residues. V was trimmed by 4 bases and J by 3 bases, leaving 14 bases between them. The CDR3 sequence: CASSPGGEFYNEQFF. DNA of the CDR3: TGTGCCAGCAGCCCCGGCGGGGAGTTCTACAATGAGCAGTTCTTC.

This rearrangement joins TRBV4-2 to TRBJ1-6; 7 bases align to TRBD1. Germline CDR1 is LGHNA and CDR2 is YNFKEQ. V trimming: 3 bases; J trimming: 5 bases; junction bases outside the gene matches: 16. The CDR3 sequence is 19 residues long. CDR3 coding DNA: TGTGCCAGCAGCCACTCTGTGACAGGGCCAGACTTCGATAATTCACCCCTCCACTTT. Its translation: CASSHSVTGPDFDNSPLHF.

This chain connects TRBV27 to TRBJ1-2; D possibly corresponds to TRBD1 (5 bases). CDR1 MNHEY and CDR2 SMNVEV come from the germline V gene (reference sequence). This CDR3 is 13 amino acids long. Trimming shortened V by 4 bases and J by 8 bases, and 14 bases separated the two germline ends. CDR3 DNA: TGTGCCAGCAGTTCCCAGGGCGGTTTGGGCTACACCTTC. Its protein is CASSSQGGLGYTF.

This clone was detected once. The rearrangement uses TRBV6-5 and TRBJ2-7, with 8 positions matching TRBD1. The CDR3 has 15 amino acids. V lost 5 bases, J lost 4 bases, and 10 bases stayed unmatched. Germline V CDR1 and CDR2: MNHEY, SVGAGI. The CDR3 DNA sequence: TGTGCCAGCAGTAGATTGGACAGGGAAATGTACGAGCAGTACTTC. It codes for CASSRLDREMYEQYF.